Included here is one T cell receptor beta chain sequence, with context. Its target is unknown. Trimming pared 4 bases from V and 4 bases from J, leaving 9 bases between. The CDR3 is 12 residues long. Germline-derived CDR1 and CDR2 are SGHRS and YFSETQ. The data were obtained in a study of T cell responses to AZD1222 COVID-19 vaccine. Assay used: immunoSEQ multiplex PCR; TCRdb lists only in-frame clones, some missing. The sample contains under 170,000 clones, around 90% of which appear only once. Study outcomes and limitations: Clonal diversity was possibly underestimated; the donors were predominantly white British and more often female.

Both about-4-week and about-12-week second-dose recipients were combined. Material: peripheral blood, obtained 28 days after the second AZD1222 dose. This chain uses TRBV5-1 with TRBJ2-7; TRBD2 is a possible D gene (5 bases). The source of this sequence is an adult who received the AZD1222 COVID-19 vaccine. The CDR3 bases are TGCGCCAGCAGCCCGGCGGGTTACGAGCAGTACTTC. Residues: CASSPAGYEQYF. The variable domain in full, with the rest retrieved from reference TRBV5-1 and TRBJ2-7, is KAGVTQTPRYLIKTRGQQVTLSCSPISGHRSVSWYQQTPGQGLQFLFEYFSETQRNKGNFPGRFSGRQFSNSRSEMNVSTLELGDSALYLCASSPAGYEQYFGPGTRLTVT.